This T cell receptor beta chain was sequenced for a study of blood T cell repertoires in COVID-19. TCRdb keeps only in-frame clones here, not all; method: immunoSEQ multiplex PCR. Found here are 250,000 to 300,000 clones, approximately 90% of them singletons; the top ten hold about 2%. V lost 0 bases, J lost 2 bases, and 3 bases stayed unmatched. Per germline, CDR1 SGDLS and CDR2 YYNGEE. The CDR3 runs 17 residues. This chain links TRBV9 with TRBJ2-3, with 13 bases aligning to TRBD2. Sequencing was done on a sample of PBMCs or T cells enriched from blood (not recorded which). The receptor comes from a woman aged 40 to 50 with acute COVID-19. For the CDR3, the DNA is TGTGCCAGCAGCGTAGGGACTAGCGGGGGCCCCACAGATACGCAGTATTTT. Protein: CASSVGTSGGPTDTQYF.